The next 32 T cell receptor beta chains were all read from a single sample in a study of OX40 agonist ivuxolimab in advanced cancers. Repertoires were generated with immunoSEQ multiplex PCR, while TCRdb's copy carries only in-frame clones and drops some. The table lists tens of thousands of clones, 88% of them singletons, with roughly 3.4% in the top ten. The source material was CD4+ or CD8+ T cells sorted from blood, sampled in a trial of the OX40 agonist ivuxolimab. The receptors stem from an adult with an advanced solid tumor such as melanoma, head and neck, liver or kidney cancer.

The DNA for the CDR3 is TGTGCCGCAAGGTCCCAGAATTACAATGAGCAGTTCTTC. It codes for CAARSQNYNEQFF. The chain carries TRBV19 and TRBJ2-1; no firm D call. V lost 11 bases to trimming and J lost 4 bases, with 15 bases between them. CDR1 and CDR2 from the germline V gene are LNHDA and SQIVND (reference sequence). The CDR3 loop spans 13 amino acids.

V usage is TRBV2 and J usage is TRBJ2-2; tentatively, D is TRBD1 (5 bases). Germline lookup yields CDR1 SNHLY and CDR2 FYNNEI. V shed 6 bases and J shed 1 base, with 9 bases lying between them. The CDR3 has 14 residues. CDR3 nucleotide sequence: TGTGCCAGCAGGAAAGGACAGAACACCGGGGAGCTGTTTTTT. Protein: CASRKGQNTGELFF.

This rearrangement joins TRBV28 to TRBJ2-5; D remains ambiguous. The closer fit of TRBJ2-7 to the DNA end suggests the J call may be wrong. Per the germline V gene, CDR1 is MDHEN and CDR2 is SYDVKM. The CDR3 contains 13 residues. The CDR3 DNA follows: TGTGCCAGCAGTTTCCCCTCCTCCTACGAGCAGTACTTC. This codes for CASSFPSSYEQYF.

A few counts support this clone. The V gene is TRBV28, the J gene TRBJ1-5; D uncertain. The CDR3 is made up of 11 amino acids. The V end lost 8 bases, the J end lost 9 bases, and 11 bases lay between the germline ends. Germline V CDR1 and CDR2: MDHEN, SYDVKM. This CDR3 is CASVLTPPQHF. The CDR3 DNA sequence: TGTGCCAGCGTCCTTACTCCGCCCCAGCATTTT.

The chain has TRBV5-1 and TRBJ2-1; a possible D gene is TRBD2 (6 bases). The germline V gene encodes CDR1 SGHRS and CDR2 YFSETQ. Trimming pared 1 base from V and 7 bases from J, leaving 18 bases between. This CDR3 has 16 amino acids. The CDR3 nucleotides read TGCGCCAGCAGCTTGTCGACTAGTGGCACAGTGAATGAGCAGTTCTTC. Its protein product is CASSLSTSGTVNEQFF.

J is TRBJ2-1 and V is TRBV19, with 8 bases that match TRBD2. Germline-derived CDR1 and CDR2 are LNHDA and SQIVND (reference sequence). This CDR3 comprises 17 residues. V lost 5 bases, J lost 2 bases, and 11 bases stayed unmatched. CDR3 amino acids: CASSERISGTPYNEQFF. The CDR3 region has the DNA TGTGCCAGTAGTGAGAGAATTAGCGGGACCCCCTACAATGAGCAGTTCTTC. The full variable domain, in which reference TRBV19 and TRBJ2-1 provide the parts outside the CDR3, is DGGITQSPKYLFRKEGQNVTLSCEQNLNHDAMYWYRQDPGQGLRLIYYSQIVNDFQKGDIAEGYSVSREKKESFPLTVTSAQKNPTAFYLCASSERISGTPYNEQFFGPGTRLTVL.

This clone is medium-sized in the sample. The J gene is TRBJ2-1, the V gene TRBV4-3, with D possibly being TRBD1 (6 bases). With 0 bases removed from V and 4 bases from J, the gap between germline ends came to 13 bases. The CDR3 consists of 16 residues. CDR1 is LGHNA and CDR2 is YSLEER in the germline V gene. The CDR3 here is CASSQDARGFYNEQFF. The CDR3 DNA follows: TGCGCCAGCAGCCAAGACGCTAGGGGGTTTTACAATGAGCAGTTCTTC.

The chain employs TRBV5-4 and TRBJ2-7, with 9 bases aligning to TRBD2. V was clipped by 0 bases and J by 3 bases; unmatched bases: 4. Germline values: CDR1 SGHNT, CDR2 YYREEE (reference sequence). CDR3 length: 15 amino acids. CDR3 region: CASSLDGGGGYEQYF. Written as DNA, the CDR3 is TGTGCCAGCAGCTTGGACGGCGGGGGGGGCTACGAGCAGTACTTC.

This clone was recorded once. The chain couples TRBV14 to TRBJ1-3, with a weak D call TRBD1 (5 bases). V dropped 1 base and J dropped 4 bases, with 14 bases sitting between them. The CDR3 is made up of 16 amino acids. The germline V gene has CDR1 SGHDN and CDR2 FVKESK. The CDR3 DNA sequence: TGTGCCAGCAGCCAAGGGTGGAGGGGTTCCGGAAACACCATATATTTT. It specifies CASSQGWRGSGNTIYF.

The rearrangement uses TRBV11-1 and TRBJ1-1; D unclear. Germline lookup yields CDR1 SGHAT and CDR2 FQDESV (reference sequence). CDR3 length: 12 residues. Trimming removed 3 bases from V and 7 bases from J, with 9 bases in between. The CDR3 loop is CASSFSPIEAFF. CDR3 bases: TGTGCCAGCAGCTTTTCCCCGATTGAAGCTTTCTTT.

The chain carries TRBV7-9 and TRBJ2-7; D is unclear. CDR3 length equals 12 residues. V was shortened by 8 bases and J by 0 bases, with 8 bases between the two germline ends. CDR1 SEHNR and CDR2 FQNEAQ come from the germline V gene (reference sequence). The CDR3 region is CASEKRSYEQYF. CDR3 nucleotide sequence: TGTGCCAGCGAAAAACGCTCCTACGAGCAGTACTTC.

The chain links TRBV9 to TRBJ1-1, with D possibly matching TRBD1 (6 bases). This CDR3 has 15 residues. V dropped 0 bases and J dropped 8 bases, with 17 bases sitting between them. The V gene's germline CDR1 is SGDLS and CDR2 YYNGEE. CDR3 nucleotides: TGTGCCAGCAGCGTAGTAGGGGACATAAGGGGCGAAGCTTTCTTT. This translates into CASSVVGDIRGEAFF.

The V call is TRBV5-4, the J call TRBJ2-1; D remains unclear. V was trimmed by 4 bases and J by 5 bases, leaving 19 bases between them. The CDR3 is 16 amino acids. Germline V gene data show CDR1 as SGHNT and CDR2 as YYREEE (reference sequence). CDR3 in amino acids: CASSPHVGLFDNEQFF. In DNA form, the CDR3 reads TGTGCCAGCAGCCCCCACGTGGGGTTATTCGACAATGAGCAGTTCTTC.

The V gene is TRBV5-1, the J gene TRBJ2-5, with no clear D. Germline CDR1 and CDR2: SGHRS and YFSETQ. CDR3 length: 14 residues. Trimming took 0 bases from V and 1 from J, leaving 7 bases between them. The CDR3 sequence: CASSLGRTQETQYF. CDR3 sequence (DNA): TGCGCCAGCAGCTTGGGGCGAACCCAAGAGACCCAGTACTTC.

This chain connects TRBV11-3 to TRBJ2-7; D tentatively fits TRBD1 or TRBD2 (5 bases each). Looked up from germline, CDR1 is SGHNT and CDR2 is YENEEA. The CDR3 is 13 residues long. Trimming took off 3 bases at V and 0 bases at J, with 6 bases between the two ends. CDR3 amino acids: CASSFGGSYEQYF. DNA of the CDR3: TGTGCCAGCAGCTTTGGGGGCTCCTACGAGCAGTACTTC.

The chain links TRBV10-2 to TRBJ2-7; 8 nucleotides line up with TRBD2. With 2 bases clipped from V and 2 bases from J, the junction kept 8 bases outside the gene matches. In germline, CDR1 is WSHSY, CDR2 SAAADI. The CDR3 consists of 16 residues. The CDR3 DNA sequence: TGCGCCAGCAGTGAGCCATCCGGGGGGGTCCCCTACGAGCAGTACTTC. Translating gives CASSEPSGGVPYEQYF.

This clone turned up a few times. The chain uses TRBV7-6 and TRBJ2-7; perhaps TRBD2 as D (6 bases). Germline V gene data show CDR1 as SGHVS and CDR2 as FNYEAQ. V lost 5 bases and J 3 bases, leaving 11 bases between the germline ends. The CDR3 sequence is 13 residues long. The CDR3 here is CASSAGTVYEQYF. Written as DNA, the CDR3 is TGTGCCAGCAGCGCTGGGACTGTCTACGAGCAGTACTTC.

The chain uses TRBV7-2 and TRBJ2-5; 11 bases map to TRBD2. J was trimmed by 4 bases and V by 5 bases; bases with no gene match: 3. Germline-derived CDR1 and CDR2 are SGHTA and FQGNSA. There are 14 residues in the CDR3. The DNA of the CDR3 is TGTGCCAGCAGCCTCACTAGCGGGGGAGAGACCCAGTACTTC. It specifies CASSLTSGGETQYF.

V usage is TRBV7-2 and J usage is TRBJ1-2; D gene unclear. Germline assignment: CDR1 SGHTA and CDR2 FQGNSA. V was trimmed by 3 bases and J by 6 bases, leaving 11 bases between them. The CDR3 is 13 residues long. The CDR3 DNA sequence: TGTGCCAGCAGCTTCGGCGAGGGCCATGGCTACACCTTC. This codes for CASSFGEGHGYTF.

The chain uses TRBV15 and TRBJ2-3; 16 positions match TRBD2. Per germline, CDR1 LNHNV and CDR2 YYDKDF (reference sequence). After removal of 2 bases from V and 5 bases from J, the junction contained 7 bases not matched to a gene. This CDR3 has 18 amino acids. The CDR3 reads CATSRTGTSGRAIDTQYF. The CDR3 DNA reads TGTGCCACCAGCAGAACCGGGACTAGCGGGAGGGCCATAGATACGCAGTATTTT. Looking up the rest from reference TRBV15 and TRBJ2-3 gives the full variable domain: DAMVIQNPRYQVTQFGKPVTLSCSQTLNHNVMYWYQQKSSQAPKLLFHYYDKDFNNEADTPDNFQSRRPNTSFCFLDIRSPGLGDTAMYLCATSRTGTSGRAIDTQYFGPGTRLTVL.

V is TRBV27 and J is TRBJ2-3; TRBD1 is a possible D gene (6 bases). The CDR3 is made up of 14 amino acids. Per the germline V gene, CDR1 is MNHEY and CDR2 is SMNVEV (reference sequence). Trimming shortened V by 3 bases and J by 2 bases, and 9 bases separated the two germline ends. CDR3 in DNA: TGTGCCAGCAGTTTGCAGGGGTTCACAGATACGCAGTATTTT. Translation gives CASSLQGFTDTQYF.

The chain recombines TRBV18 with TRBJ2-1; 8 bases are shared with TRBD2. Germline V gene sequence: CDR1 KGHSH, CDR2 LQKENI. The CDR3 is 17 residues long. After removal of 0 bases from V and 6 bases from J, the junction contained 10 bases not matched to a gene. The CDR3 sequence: CASSPPKGSAGGNEQFF. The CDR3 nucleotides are TGTGCCAGCTCACCACCTAAGGGCTCGGCGGGGGGCAATGAGCAGTTCTTC.

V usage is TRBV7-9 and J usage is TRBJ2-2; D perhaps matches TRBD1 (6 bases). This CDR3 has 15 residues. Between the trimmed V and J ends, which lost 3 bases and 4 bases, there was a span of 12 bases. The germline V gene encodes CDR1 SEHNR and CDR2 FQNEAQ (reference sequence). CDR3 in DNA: TGTGCCAGCAGCTTCCAGACAGGACTCACCGGGGAGCTGTTTTTT. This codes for CASSFQTGLTGELFF.

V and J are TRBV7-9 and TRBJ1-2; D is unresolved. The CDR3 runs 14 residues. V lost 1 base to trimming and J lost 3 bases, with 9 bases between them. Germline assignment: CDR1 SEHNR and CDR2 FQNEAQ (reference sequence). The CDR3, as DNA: TGTGCCAGCAGCTTAGTCGAGGAGGACTATGGCTACACCTTC. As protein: CASSLVEEDYGYTF.

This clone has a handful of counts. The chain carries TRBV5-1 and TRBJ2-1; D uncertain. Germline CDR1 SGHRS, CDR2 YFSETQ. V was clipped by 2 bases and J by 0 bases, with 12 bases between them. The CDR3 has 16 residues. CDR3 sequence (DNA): TGCGCCAGCAGCTTAGGACGCTTGAGCTCCTACAATGAGCAGTTCTTC. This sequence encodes CASSLGRLSSYNEQFF. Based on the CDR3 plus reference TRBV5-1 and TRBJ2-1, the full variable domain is KAGVTQTPRYLIKTRGQQVTLSCSPISGHRSVSWYQQTPGQGLQFLFEYFSETQRNKGNFPGRFSGRQFSNSRSEMNVSTLELGDSALYLCASSLGRLSSYNEQFFGPGTRLTVL.

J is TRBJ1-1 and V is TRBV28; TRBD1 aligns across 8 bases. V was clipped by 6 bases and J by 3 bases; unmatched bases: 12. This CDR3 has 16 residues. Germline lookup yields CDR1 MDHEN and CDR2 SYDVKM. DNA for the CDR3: TGTGCCAGCAGATCTGGGACAGGCTCGCCCCACACTGAAGCTTTCTTT. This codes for CASRSGTGSPHTEAFF. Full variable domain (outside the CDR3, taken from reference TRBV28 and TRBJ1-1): DVKVTQSSRYLVKRTGEKVFLECVQDMDHENMFWYRQDPGLGLRLIYFSYDVKMKEKGDIPEGYSVSREKKERFSLILESASTNQTSMYLCASRSGTGSPHTEAFFGQGTRLTVV.

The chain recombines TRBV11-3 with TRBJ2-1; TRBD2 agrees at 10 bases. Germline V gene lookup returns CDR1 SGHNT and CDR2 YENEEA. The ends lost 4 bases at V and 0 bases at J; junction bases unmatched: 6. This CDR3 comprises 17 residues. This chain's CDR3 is CASSSGLATHSYNEQFF. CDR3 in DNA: TGTGCCAGCAGCTCGGGACTAGCGACACACTCCTACAATGAGCAGTTCTTC.

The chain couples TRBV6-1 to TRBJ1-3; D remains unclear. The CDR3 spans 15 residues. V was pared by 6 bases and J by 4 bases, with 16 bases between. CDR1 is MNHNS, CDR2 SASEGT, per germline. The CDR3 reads CASSLAPGDGNTIYF. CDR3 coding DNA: TGTGCCAGCAGCCTCGCTCCAGGAGACGGAAACACCATATATTTT.

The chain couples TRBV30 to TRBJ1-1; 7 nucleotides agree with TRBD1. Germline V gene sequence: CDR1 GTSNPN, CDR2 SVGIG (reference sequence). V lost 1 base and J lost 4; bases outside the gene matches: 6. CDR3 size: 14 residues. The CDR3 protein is CAWSALTGSTEAFF. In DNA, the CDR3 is TGTGCCTGGAGTGCGCTGACAGGGTCCACTGAAGCTTTCTTT.

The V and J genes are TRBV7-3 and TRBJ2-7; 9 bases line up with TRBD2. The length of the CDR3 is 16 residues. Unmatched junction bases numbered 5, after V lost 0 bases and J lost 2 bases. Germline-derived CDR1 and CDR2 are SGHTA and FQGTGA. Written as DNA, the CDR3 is TGTGCCAGCAGCTTAACGCAAGCGGGGGGCCCCTACGAGCAGTACTTC. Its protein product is CASSLTQAGGPYEQYF.

CDR3 region: CASSLEDRLYSPLHF. The DNA for the CDR3 is TGCGCCAGCAGCTTGGAGGACAGACTGTATTCACCCCTCCACTTT. The chain is built from TRBV5-1 and TRBJ1-6; D might be TRBD1 (6 bases). The CDR3 has 15 residues. Trimming left V 0 bases short and J 8 bases short, with 12 bases between. CDR1 SGHRS and CDR2 YFSETQ come from the germline V gene.

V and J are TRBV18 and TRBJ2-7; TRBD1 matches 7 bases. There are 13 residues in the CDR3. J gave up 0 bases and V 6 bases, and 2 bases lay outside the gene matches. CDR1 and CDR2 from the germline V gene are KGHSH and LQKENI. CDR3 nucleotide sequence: TGTGCCAGCTCCGGACAGGACTCCTACGAGCAGTACTTC. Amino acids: CASSGQDSYEQYF. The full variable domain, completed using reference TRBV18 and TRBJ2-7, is NAGVMQNPRHLVRRRGQEARLRCSPMKGHSHVYWYRQLPEEGLKFMVYLQKENIIDESGMPKERFSAEFPKEGPSILRIQQVVRGDSAAYFCASSGQDSYEQYFGPGTRLTVT.